One sample yielded the 9 T cell receptor beta chains listed below, sequenced in a study of a mutant IDH1 vaccine in newly diagnosed glioma. Noted time point: baseline, week 1 (first vaccination visit). Treatment given: pre-vaccination baseline after standard-of-care therapy. Here immunoSEQ multiplex PCR was the method, and the copy in TCRdb shows in-frame clones only, minus some. Of about 96,000 clones listed, around 80% are singletons. The sample was PBMCs, taken from a glioma patient treated with radiotherapy, temozolomide or both. These receptors all come from a man aged 35 to 55 with glioma.

CDR3: CASSEGRMKYF. The CDR3 coding sequence is TGTGCCAGCAGTGAAGGGCGAATGAAGTACTTC. V and J are TRBV6-1 and TRBJ2-7; D gene uncertain. Germline V gene lookup returns CDR1 MNHNS and CDR2 SASEGT. The CDR3 length is 11 residues. Between the trimmed V and J ends, which lost 1 base and 11 bases, there was a span of 9 bases.

The V gene is TRBV18, the J gene TRBJ2-5; TRBD2 aligns across 7 bases. J gave up 2 bases and V 2 bases, and 2 bases lay outside the gene matches. The CDR3 consists of 14 residues. Germline V gene lookup returns CDR1 KGHSH and CDR2 LQKENI. The CDR3 bases are TGTGCCAGCTCACCAAGGGAGGGACAAGAGACCCAGTACTTC. It is translated as CASSPREGQETQYF.

The rearrangement links TRBV28 to TRBJ1-1; D is ambiguous. Trimming removed 7 bases from V and 3 bases from J, with 21 bases in between. The length of the CDR3 is 16 residues. Germline CDR1 and CDR2: MDHEN and SYDVKM. The CDR3: CASKSPDRTDDTEAFF. The CDR3 bases are TGTGCCAGCAAATCACCCGATCGGACGGACGACACTGAAGCTTTCTTT.

This rearrangement joins TRBV5-1 to TRBJ2-1; D gene ambiguous. The V and J ends lost 0 bases and 2 bases respectively, with 12 bases between them. Germline assignment: CDR1 SGHRS and CDR2 YFSETQ. The CDR3 contains 16 residues. The CDR3 nucleotides are TGCGCCAGCAGCTTGGGGCAGATCAGGACCTACAATGAGCAGTTCTTC. It codes for CASSLGQIRTYNEQFF.

J is TRBJ2-1 and V is TRBV9, with 8 nucleotides matching TRBD2. The V and J ends lost 4 bases and 0 bases, in that order; junction bases with no gene match: 3. There are 15 residues in the CDR3. CDR1 and CDR2 (germline): SGDLS, YYNGEE. The chain's CDR3 is CASSPGTSSYNEQFF. The CDR3 nucleotides read TGTGCCAGCAGCCCAGGGACTAGCTCCTACAATGAGCAGTTCTTC. Full variable domain (missing parts from reference TRBV9 and TRBJ2-1): DSGVTQTPKHLITATGQRVTLRCSPRSGDLSVYWYQQSLDQGLQFLIQYYNGEERAKGNILERFSAQQFPDLHSELNLSSLELGDSALYFCASSPGTSSYNEQFFGPGTRLTVL.

In its sample, this clone was seen a few times. The chain links TRBV28 to TRBJ1-5; a possible D gene is TRBD1 (6 bases). Germline-derived CDR1 and CDR2 are MDHEN and SYDVKM. The CDR3 has 17 amino acids. Deletions cut 4 bases from V and 0 bases from J, with 16 bases between. The DNA of the CDR3 is TGTGCCAGCAGTTCCCGGGGGCGGAGGGATAGCAATCAGCCCCAGCATTTT. It is translated as CASSSRGRRDSNQPQHF.

This chain links TRBV7-8 with TRBJ2-7, with 7 positions matching TRBD1. CDR1 is SGHVS, CDR2 FQNEAQ, per germline. The CDR3 runs 12 residues. Germline trimming cut 6 bases from V and 6 bases from J; bases unmatched to any gene: 5. For the CDR3, the DNA is TGTGCCAGCAGTTCACAGGGGACCGAGCAGTACTTC. Amino acids: CASSSQGTEQYF.

The chain has TRBV11-2 and TRBJ2-5; D is possibly TRBD1 (6 bases). Germline CDR1 and CDR2: SGHAT and FQNNGV. Trimming stripped 2 bases from V and 2 bases from J, with 18 bases between. This CDR3 is built from 17 residues. The CDR3 DNA sequence: TGTGCCAGCAGCTTATCACAGGGTCGGGGCCCTCAAGAGACCCAGTACTTC. Protein: CASSLSQGRGPQETQYF.

The chain has TRBV7-2 and TRBJ2-2, with D unresolved. The V end was cut by 1 base, the J end by 6 bases, with 6 bases between. CDR3 length: 13 amino acids. Germline CDR1 SGHTA, CDR2 FQGNSA. This CDR3 is CASSLGGAGELFF. The CDR3 DNA follows: TGTGCCAGCAGCTTAGGTGGGGCCGGGGAGCTGTTTTTT.